This T cell receptor (beta chain) was obtained from a study of T cells in Graves' hyperthyroidism and ophthalmopathy. Notes on the study in general: In the analysis, a 13 V-J model separated ophthalmopathy from stable hyperthyroidism. Among thyroid clonotypes expanded above 0.001, most also appeared in blood.

Germline V gives CDR1 SGHDN, CDR2 FVKESK. This CDR3 region has 15 residues. Trimming pared 3 bases from V and 2 bases from J, leaving 12 bases between. Diagnosis of hyperthyroidism was new in patients aged 18 to 65, and its duration was under 2 months. Amplified TCR beta CDR3 regions came from RNA transcripts. HTBI primers were the set used in a first-round RT-PCR of the TCR CDR3. TCRdb reanalysed the multiplex PCR reads using MiXCR and keeps one entry per CDR3 protein. The data contain some 500,000 distinct CDR3 sequences, around 15% of them singletons. A note on this clonotype: The antigen remains undetermined.

The chain has TRBV14 and TRBJ2-3; no firm D call. Sequencing used blood. The TCR comes from a woman aged 18 to 35 with Graves' hyperthyroidism. The chain's CDR3 is CASSHCPFYTDTQYF. Here the CDR3 DNA reads TGTGCCAGCAGCCATTGCCCCTTCTACACAGATACGCAGTATTTT.